The clone carrying this T cell receptor beta chain was counted a single time. PCR employed 60 Vbeta and 13 Jbeta primers. The method was immunoSEQ multiplex PCR; TCRdb's version includes in-frame clones alone and lacks a portion of them. Counted here are some 150,000 clones, roughly 70% occurring once; the ten biggest clones make up roughly 6.6%. V gave up 3 bases and J gave up 0 bases, with 14 bases separating them. The germline gives CDR1 MNHEY, CDR2 SVGAGI. The CDR3 is 16 residues long. This sample stems from a study of cytomegalovirus exposure and HLA in healthy donors. This sequence was found in a man aged 25-45 years in good health and CMV-seronegative. The chain has TRBV6-5 and TRBJ1-2; D ambiguous. Material: PBMCs. CDR3 DNA sequence: TGTGCCAGCAGTTATTCACCGGGAGTGACTAACTATGGCTACACCTTC. It specifies CASSYSPGVTNYGYTF.